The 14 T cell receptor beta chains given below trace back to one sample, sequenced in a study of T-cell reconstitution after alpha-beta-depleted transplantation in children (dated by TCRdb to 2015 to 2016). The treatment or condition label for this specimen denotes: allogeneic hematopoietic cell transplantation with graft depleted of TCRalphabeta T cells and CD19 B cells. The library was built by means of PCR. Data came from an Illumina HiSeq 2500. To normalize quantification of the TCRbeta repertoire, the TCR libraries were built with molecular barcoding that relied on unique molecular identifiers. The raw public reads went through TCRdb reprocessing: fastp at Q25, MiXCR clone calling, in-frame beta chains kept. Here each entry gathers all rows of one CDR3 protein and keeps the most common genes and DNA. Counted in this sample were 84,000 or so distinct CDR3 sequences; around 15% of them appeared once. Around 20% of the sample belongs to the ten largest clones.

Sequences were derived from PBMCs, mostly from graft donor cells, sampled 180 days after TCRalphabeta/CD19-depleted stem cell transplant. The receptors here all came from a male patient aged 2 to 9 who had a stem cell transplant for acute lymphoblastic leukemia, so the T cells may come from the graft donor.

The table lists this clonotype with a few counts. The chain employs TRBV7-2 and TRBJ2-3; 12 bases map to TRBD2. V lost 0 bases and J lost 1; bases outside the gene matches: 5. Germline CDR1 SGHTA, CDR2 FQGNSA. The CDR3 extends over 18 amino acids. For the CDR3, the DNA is TGTGCCAGCAGCTTAGCTGGACTAGCGGGGTACGGCACAGATACGCAGTATTTT. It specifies CASSLAGLAGYGTDTQYF.

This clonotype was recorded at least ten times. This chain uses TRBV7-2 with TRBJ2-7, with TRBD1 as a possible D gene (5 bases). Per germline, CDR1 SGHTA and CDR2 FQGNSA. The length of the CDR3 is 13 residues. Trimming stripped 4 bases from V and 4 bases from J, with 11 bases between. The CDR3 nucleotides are TGTGCCAGCAGCTCGGATCCAGGGTACGAGCAGTACTTC. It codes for CASSSDPGYEQYF.

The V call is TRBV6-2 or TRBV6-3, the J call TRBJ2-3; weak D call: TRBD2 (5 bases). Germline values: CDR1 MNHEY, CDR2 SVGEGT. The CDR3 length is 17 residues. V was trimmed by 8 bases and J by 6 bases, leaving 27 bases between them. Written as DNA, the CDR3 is TGTGCCAGCGACCCCCGCCGGGGTAGGAGCTTCGGTGATACGCAGTATTTT. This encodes CASDPRRGRSFGDTQYF.

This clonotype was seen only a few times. As DNA, the CDR3 is TGTGCCAGCAGTTACTCGATGACCGAACCCTACGAGCAGTACTTC. Amino acids: CASSYSMTEPYEQYF. The rearrangement links TRBV6-5 to TRBJ2-7; D remains unclear. V shed 0 bases and J shed 2 bases, with 11 bases lying between them. CDR1 and CDR2 (germline): MNHEY, SVGAGI. CDR3 length: 15 residues.

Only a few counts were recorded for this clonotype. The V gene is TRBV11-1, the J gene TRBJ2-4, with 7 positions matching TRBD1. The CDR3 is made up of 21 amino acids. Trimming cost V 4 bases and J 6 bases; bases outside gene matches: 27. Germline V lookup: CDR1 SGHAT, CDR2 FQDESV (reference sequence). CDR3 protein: CASSSNIRSLPTGRGGNIQYF. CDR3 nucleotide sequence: TGTGCCAGCAGCTCCAATATCAGATCCTTACCGACAGGGCGAGGTGGAAACATTCAGTACTTC.

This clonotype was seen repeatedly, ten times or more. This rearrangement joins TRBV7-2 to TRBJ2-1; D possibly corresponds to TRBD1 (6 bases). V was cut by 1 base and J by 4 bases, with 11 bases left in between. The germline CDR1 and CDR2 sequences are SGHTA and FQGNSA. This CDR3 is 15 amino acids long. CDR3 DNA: TGTGCCAGCAGCTTAGTAGGGACAAGTTACAATGAGCAGTTCTTC. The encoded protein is CASSLVGTSYNEQFF.

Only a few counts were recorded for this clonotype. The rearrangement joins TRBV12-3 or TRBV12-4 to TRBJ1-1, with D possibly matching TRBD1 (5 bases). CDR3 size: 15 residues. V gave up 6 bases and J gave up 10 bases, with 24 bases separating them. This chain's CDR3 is CASSLLGTARPGAFF. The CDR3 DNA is TGTGCCAGCAGCCTCCTCGGGACTGCCCGACCGGGAGCTTTCTTT.

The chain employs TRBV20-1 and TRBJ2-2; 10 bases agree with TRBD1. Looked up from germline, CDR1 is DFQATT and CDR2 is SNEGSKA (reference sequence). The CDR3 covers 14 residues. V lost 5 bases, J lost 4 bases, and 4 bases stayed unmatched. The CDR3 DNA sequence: TGCAGTGCTCCCCGGACAGGGGGCACCGGGGAGCTGTTTTTT. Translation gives CSAPRTGGTGELFF.

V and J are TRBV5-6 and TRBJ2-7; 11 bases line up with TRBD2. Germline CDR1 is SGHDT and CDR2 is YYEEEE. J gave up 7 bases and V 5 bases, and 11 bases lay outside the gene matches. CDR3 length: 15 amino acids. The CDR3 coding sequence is TGTGCCAGCAGTGGGGTAGCGGGGGGGCCGGAAGAGCAGTACTTC. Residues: CASSGVAGGPEEQYF.

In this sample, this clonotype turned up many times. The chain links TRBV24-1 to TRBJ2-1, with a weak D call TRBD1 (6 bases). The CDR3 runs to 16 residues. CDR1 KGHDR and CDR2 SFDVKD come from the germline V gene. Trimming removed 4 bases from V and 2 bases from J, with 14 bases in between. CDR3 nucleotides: TGTGCCACCAGTGACCCGACAGGTGAAACCTACAATGAGCAGTTCTTC. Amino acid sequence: CATSDPTGETYNEQFF.

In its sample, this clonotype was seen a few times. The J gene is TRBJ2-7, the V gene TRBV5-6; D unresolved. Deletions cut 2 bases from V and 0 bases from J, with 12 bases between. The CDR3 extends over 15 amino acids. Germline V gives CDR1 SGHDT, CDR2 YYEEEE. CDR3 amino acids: CASSFRTLSSYEQYF. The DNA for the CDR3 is TGTGCCAGCAGCTTCCGGACCTTAAGCTCCTACGAGCAGTACTTC.

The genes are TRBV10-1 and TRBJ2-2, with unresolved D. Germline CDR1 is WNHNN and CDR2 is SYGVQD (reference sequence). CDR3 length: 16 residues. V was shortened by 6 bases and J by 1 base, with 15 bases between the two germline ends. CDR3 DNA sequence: TGCGCCAGCAGCGCCTGGCGCATTTTGAACACCGGGGAGCTGTTTTTT. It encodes CASSAWRILNTGELFF.

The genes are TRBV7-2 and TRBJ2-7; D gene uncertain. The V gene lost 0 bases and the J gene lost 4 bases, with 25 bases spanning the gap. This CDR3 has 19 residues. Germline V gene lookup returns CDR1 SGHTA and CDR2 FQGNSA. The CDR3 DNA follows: TGTGCCAGCAGCTTAGCAGGCTCCAAAAACCCCTCTCTTACTTACGAGCAGTACTTC. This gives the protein CASSLAGSKNPSLTYEQYF.

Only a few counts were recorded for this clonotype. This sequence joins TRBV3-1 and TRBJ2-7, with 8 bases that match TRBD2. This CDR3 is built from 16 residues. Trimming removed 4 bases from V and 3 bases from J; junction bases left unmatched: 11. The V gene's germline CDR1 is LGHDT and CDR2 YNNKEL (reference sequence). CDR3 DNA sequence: TGTGCCAGCAGCCCTGCTTGGACTAGCAGGGACTACGAGCAGTACTTC. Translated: CASSPAWTSRDYEQYF.